The 17 T cell receptor beta chains listed next were all sequenced from one sample in a study of Ad26.COV2.S vaccination and SARS-CoV-2 variants. The repertoire was sequenced with immunoSEQ multiplex PCR; TCRdb's copy has only in-frame clones and lacks some. The sample lists 350,000 to 450,000 clones; roughly 85% were seen once. Noted treatment: over 15 received Ad26.COV2.S at low or high dose, single or two shots; about 5 received placebo; per-sample allocation not given. Collection of samples fell on day 63 after the first vaccine or placebo injection. The material was peripheral blood, obtained in a trial of Ad26.COV2.S vaccine versus placebo. These receptors were collected from a person between 18 and 60 years old who received the Ad26.COV2.S COVID-19 vaccine or a placebo.

This clone was seen only a few times. The V call is TRBV4-3, the J call TRBJ2-1; 7 positions match TRBD1. Germline V gene sequence: CDR1 LGHNA, CDR2 YSLEER. V shed 1 base and J 12 bases; nucleotides not matched to a gene: 6. This CDR3 is 13 amino acids long. The CDR3 DNA sequence: TGCGCCAGCAGCCAAGGACAGGGATACTCGCAGTTCTTC. It encodes CASSQGQGYSQFF.

Only one count was recorded for this clone. This chain connects TRBV29-1 to TRBJ1-1, with D possibly TRBD1 on 5 matching bases. The CDR3 totals 13 residues. Germline-derived CDR1 and CDR2 are SQVTM and ANQGSEA. The V and J ends lost 3 bases and 4 bases respectively, with 12 bases between them. This CDR3 reads CSVDGAGATEAFF. DNA for the CDR3: TGCAGCGTTGACGGGGCTGGGGCCACTGAAGCTTTCTTT.

The chain is built from TRBV5-1 and TRBJ1-2; D ambiguous. Germline V gives CDR1 SGHRS, CDR2 YFSETQ. The CDR3 runs 12 residues. V was pared by 2 bases and J by 8 bases, with 10 bases between. CDR3 protein: CASSFKWEGYTF. DNA of the CDR3: TGCGCCAGCAGCTTCAAGTGGGAGGGCTACACCTTC.

This clone was counted only a few times. This rearrangement joins TRBV19 to TRBJ2-3; D uncertain. The CDR3 contains 13 residues. Trimming cost V 4 bases and J 6 bases, with 11 bases left between them. Germline CDR1 is LNHDA and CDR2 is SQIVND (reference sequence). The DNA for the CDR3 is TGTGCCAGTAGTACCTCGTCCTCGGATACGCAGTATTTT. It codes for CASSTSSSDTQYF.

The chain employs TRBV11-2 and TRBJ1-6; 11 bases match TRBD1. CDR3 length: 18 amino acids. Germline lookup yields CDR1 SGHAT and CDR2 FQNNGV. V gave up 7 bases and J gave up 4 bases; unmatched junction bases: 12. The CDR3 DNA reads TGTGCCAGCACCCCAAAGGTTCGGGACAGGGGGTATAATTCACCCCTCCACTTT. Translated, it gives CASTPKVRDRGYNSPLHF.

V gene TRBV12-3 or TRBV12-4 combines with J gene TRBJ2-1; no clear D gene. The germline V and J ends were trimmed by 1 base and 5 bases, with 6 bases remaining between them. This CDR3 contains 13 residues. The CDR3 sequence is CASSLGPHNEQFF. The DNA for the CDR3 is TGTGCCAGCAGTTTAGGGCCGCACAATGAGCAGTTCTTC.

The chain combines TRBV7-8 with TRBJ2-1, with D perhaps assigned TRBD1 or TRBD2 (6 bases each). CDR3 size: 13 residues. V dropped 2 bases and J dropped 11 bases, with 13 bases sitting between them. In germline, CDR1 is SGHVS, CDR2 FQNEAQ. DNA of the CDR3: TGTGCCAGCAGCTTACGGGGGCTGGACCAGCAGTTCTTC. Residues: CASSLRGLDQQFF.

The J gene is TRBJ2-1, the V gene TRBV19, with TRBD2 matching 10 bases. Germline V lookup: CDR1 LNHDA, CDR2 SQIVND (reference sequence). The CDR3 has 16 residues. The junction had 5 bases not matched to a gene; V was cut back by 1 base and J by 5 bases. The CDR3 is CASSIVGAGGDNEQFF. The CDR3 coding sequence is TGTGCCAGTAGTATAGTAGGAGCGGGAGGGGACAATGAGCAGTTCTTC.

The chain employs TRBV18 and TRBJ1-4, with 7 bases lining up with TRBD1. The CDR3 spans 16 residues. In germline, CDR1 is KGHSH, CDR2 LQKENI. V lost 0 bases to trimming and J lost 3 bases; unmatched junction nucleotides: 4. CDR3 sequence reads: CASSPPRGLANEKLFF. DNA of the CDR3: TGTGCCAGCTCACCACCGAGGGGGCTGGCTAATGAAAAACTGTTTTTT.

This clone occurred once. V gene TRBV19 combines with J gene TRBJ1-1, with D hard to call. Trimming removed 9 bases at V and 0 bases at J, with 20 bases between. The CDR3 runs 16 residues. From germline, CDR1 is LNHDA and CDR2 SQIVND (reference sequence). Here the CDR3 reads CASHPRRTIMNTEAFF. The DNA of the CDR3 is TGTGCCAGCCACCCGAGACGTACCATAATGAACACTGAAGCTTTCTTT.

The chain has TRBV5-1 and TRBJ1-4; a weak D match, TRBD1 (5 bases). Looked up from germline, CDR1 is SGHRS and CDR2 is YFSETQ. V was clipped by 4 bases and J by 3 bases, with 10 bases between them. The CDR3 is made up of 14 amino acids. CDR3 sequence reads: CASSAQAANEKLFF. The CDR3 DNA follows: TGCGCCAGCAGCGCACAGGCAGCTAATGAAAAACTGTTTTTT.

This sequence joins TRBV4-2 and TRBJ2-3, with TRBD2 matching over 12 bases. The CDR3 runs to 16 residues. The germline V gene encodes CDR1 LGHNA and CDR2 YNFKEQ. J was trimmed by 1 base and V by 1 base; bases with no gene match: 0. Here the CDR3 reads CASSQGLAGGTDTQYF. DNA for the CDR3: TGTGCCAGCAGCCAAGGACTAGCGGGGGGCACAGATACGCAGTATTTT.

This rearrangement joins TRBV24-1 to TRBJ2-5, with D possibly TRBD1 on 5 matching bases. Trimming stripped 4 bases from V and 5 bases from J, with 16 bases between. The germline V gene encodes CDR1 KGHDR and CDR2 SFDVKD. This CDR3 region has 15 residues. CDR3 coding DNA: TGTGCCACCAGTGACCCTGGTGGAGCAGGGGAGACCCAGTACTTC. Amino acid sequence: CATSDPGGAGETQYF.

The chain joins TRBV2 to TRBJ2-5; D unresolved. Germline-derived CDR1 and CDR2 are SNHLY and FYNNEI. Trimming took off 0 bases at V and 4 bases at J, with 9 bases between the two ends. This CDR3 is built from 14 residues. CDR3 DNA: TGTGCCAGCAGTGAAGCGCCCATTCTAGAGACCCAGTACTTC. It is translated as CASSEAPILETQYF.

This clone was detected once. The rearrangement uses TRBV20-1 and TRBJ2-5, with 12 positions matching TRBD2. CDR1 and CDR2 from the germline V gene are DFQATT and SNEGSKA (reference sequence). The CDR3 contains 14 residues. V lost 3 bases and J lost 8; bases outside the gene matches: 7. DNA of the CDR3: TGCAGTGCTAGTGTGCTAGCGGGGGGGCGAACCCAGTACTTC. It translates to CSASVLAGGRTQYF.

The J gene is TRBJ2-7, the V gene TRBV9; D uncertain. This CDR3 contains 18 residues. Germline CDR1 and CDR2: SGDLS and YYNGEE. Trimming removed 7 bases at V and 6 bases at J, with 32 bases between. CDR3 DNA: TGTGCCAGCTCCTCTAGTGGAAGGCCCCCCCACCTTGGCGGCGAGCAGTACTTC. It encodes CASSSSGRPPHLGGEQYF. The entire variable domain, with the rest obtained from reference TRBV9 and TRBJ2-7, is as follows: DSGVTQTPKHLITATGQRVTLRCSPRSGDLSVYWYQQSLDQGLQFLIQYYNGEERAKGNILERFSAQQFPDLHSELNLSSLELGDSALYFCASSSSGRPPHLGGEQYFGPGTRLTVT.

The chain joins TRBV5-1 to TRBJ2-1, with a possible D match to TRBD2 (6 bases). V was cut by 6 bases and J by 0 bases, with 13 bases left in between. The CDR3 is 15 residues long. Germline assignment: CDR1 SGHRS and CDR2 YFSETQ. The CDR3 coding sequence is TGCGCCAGCACTCTCGGGGGAAGCTCCTACAATGAGCAGTTCTTC. Encoded protein: CASTLGGSSYNEQFF.